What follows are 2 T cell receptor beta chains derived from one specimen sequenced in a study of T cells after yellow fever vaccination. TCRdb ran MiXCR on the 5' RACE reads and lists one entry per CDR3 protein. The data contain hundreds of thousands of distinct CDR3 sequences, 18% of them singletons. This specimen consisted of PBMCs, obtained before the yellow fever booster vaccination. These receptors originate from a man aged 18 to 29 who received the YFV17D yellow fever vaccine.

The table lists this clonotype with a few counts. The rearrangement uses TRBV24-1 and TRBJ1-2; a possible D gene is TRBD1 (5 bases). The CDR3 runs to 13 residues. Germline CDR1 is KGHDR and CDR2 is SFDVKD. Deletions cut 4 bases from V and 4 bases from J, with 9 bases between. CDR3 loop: CATSDSDSYGYTF. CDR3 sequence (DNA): TGTGCCACCAGTGACTCCGACAGCTATGGCTACACCTTC.

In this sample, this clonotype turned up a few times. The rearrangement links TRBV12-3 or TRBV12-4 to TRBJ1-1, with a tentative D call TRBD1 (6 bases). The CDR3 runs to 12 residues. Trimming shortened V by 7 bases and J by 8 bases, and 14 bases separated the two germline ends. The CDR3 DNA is TGTGCCAGCACCCGACAGGCTGGGGAAGCTTTCTTT. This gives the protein CASTRQAGEAFF.